These 10 T cell receptor beta chains came from one sample sequenced in a study of graft-versus-host responses after intestinal transplantation (dated by TCRdb to 2020 to 2022). Dithiothreitol, EDTA incubations and collagenase D digestion were used to isolate intraepithelial and lamina propria lymphocytes from graft specimens. Library preparation was by the immunoSEQ multiplex PCR assay. TCRdb took over this immuneACCESS table, retaining in-frame rearrangements with V and J assigned. Such tables are incomplete; in checked studies, under half of the missing clones stem from an unresolved V gene, and the remainder is unexplained. The sample profile shows 2,000 or so clones; roughly nine tenths of them were found once. The top ten constitute about 18% of the sample. Source: ileum tissue, taken around 74 days after transplant. These receptors were obtained from a human patient who received an intestinal transplant, so some T cells may come from the graft donor.

The genes are TRBV30 and TRBJ1-2, with no clear D. Germline CDR1 is GTSNPN and CDR2 is SVGIG (reference sequence). The CDR3 length is 13 residues. V was trimmed by 5 bases and J by 5 bases, leaving 15 bases between them. CDR3 nucleotide sequence: TGTGCCTGGGGTCCCGTAGGGCTGTATGGCTACACCTTC. It codes for CAWGPVGLYGYTF.

This chain joins TRBV27 and TRBJ2-7; 16 bases align to TRBD2. Trimming cost V 5 bases and J 6 bases; bases outside gene matches: 4. CDR3 length equals 15 residues. Germline V gives CDR1 MNHEY, CDR2 SMNVEV (reference sequence). The CDR3 loop reads CASSHGTSGRGEQYF. For the CDR3, the DNA is TGTGCCAGCAGTCACGGGACTAGCGGGAGGGGCGAGCAGTACTTC.

The genes are TRBV21-1 and TRBJ1-5; the table's D call, TRBD1, was not checked against the DNA. TRBV21-1 is a recognized pseudogene. The CDR3 covers 14 residues. CDR3 nucleotides: TGTGCCAGCAGCGGAAGACAGGGACGTCAGCCCCAGCATTTT. Translating gives CASSGRQGRQPQHF.

As regards this clone: This sample also contains other DNA sequences that code for the same CDR3. The V and J genes are TRBV28 and TRBJ1-1; D is ambiguous. Trimming cost V 3 bases and J 0 bases, with 5 bases left between them. The CDR3 is 13 amino acids. The germline gives CDR1 MDHEN, CDR2 SYDVKM. The CDR3 protein is CASSFNLNTEAFF. DNA for the CDR3: TGTGCCAGCAGTTTCAACTTGAACACTGAAGCTTTCTTT.

The chain is built from TRBV7-2 and TRBJ2-3; TRBD2 matches 7 bases. Germline V gene data show CDR1 as SGHTA and CDR2 as FQGNSA. The CDR3 has 14 amino acids. After removal of 5 bases from V and 3 bases from J, the junction contained 5 bases not matched to a gene. The CDR3 bases are TGTGCCAGCAGCCAAGGGCGGGAGACAGATACGCAGTATTTT. This sequence encodes CASSQGRETDTQYF. The whole variable domain, filled in from reference TRBV7-2 and TRBJ2-3, reads GAGVSQSPSNKVTEKGKDVELRCDPISGHTALYWYRQSLGQGLEFLIYFQGNSAPDKSGLPSDRFSAERTGGSVSTLTIQRTQQEDSAVYLCASSQGRETDTQYFGPGTRLTVL.

This clone has a handful of counts. The chain carries TRBV6-5 and TRBJ2-1, with D possibly TRBD2 on 5 matching bases. There are 15 residues in the CDR3. CDR1 is MNHEY, CDR2 SVGAGI, per germline. Trimming removed 4 bases from V and 2 bases from J, with 12 bases in between. The CDR3 sequence is CASSSGKTAYNEQFF. In DNA, the CDR3 is TGTGCCAGCAGTTCCGGGAAGACTGCCTACAATGAGCAGTTCTTC.

V and J are TRBV29-1 and TRBJ2-1; weak D call: TRBD1 (6 bases). From germline, CDR1 is SQVTM and CDR2 ANQGSEA. The CDR3 contains 13 residues. The V end was cut by 5 bases, the J end by 8 bases, with 16 bases between. CDR3 nucleotides: TGCAGCGTTCGGCAGGGGACGATAGATGAGCAGTTCTTC. It codes for CSVRQGTIDEQFF.

This clone was observed a handful of times. J is TRBJ2-5 and V is TRBV2; TRBD2 matches at 8 bases. The CDR3 consists of 15 residues. Germline V gives CDR1 SNHLY, CDR2 FYNNEI. Germline trimming cut 7 bases from V and 3 bases from J; bases unmatched to any gene: 10. The CDR3 loop reads CASTKSGGREETQYF. In DNA form, the CDR3 reads TGTGCCAGCACCAAAAGCGGGGGAAGGGAAGAGACCCAGTACTTC.

The gene calls are TRBV4-1 and TRBJ2-5, with D tentatively TRBD1 (6 bases). The ends were cut back, 4 bases at V and 2 bases at J, with 17 bases in the middle. The length of the CDR3 is 16 residues. Germline V gene data show CDR1 as MGHRA and CDR2 as YSYEKL. CDR3 loop: CASSPQTGFAQETQYF. DNA for the CDR3: TGCGCCAGCAGCCCCCAGACAGGTTTCGCTCAAGAGACCCAGTACTTC.

The V call is TRBV5-8, the J call TRBJ1-2; 7 positions agree with TRBD1. CDR1 is SGHTS and CDR2 is YDEGEE in the germline V gene. V lost 0 bases and J lost 4; bases outside the gene matches: 3. The CDR3 spans 14 residues. Written as DNA, the CDR3 is TGTGCCAGCAGCTTGGGAGGACAGGTCTATGGCTACACCTTC. This sequence encodes CASSLGGQVYGYTF.